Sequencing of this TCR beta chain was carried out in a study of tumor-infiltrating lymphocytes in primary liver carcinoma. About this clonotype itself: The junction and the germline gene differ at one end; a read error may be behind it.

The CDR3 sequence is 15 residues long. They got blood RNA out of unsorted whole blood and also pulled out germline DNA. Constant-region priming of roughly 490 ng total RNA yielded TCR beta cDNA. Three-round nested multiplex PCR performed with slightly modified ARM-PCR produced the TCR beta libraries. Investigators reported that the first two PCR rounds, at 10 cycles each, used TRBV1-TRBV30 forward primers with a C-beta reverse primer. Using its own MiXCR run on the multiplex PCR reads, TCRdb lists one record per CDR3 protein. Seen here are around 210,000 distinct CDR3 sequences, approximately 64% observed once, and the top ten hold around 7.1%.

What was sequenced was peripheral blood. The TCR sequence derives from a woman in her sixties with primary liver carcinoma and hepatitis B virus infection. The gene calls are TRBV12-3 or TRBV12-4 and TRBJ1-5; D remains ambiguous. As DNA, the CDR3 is TGTGCCAGCCAACCGTCGACATCTAGCAATCGGCCCCAGCATTTT. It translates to CASQPSTSSNRPQHF.